This TCR beta chain was obtained from a study of T-cell memory formation after mild COVID-19. TCRalpha and TCRbeta libraries used 5'RACE with constant-segment primers and UMIs. From the 5' RACE reads, TCRdb called clonotypes with MiXCR, one entry per CDR3 protein. The table records approximately 51,000 distinct CDR3 sequences, 9.3% of them present only once. V was trimmed by 6 bases and J by 0 bases, leaving 15 bases between them. Germline CDR1 is DFQATT and CDR2 is SNEGSKA (reference sequence). CDR3 length: 15 residues. This clonotype was counted a few times. Its antigen is currently unknown. Study findings and constraints: CD8+ contracting clones occupied EMRA, while CD4+ ones occupied mainly CM and EM.

The clonotype was recovered from an adult woman who had mild COVID-19 (a few samples of this study predate the infection). Cell type and time point are not known. The chain employs TRBV20-1 and TRBJ2-1; the D is unclear. Input material: PBMCs or a T cell subset sorted from them (not recorded which). The CDR3 here is CSANPSWSSYNEQFF. For the CDR3, the DNA is TGCAGTGCCAACCCGTCCTGGAGCTCCTACAATGAGCAGTTCTTC.